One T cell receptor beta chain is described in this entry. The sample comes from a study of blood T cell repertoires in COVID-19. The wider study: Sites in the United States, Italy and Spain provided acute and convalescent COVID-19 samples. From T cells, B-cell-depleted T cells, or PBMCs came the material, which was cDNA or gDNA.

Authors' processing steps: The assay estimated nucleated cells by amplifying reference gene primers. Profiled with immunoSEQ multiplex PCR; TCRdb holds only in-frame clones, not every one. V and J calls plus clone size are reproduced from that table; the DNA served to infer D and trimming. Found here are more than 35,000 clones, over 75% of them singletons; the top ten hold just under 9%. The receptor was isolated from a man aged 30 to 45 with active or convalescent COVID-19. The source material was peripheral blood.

The chain's CDR3 is CASRLQGGTEAFF. The DNA for the CDR3 is TGTGCCAGCAGACTACAGGGTGGCACTGAAGCTTTCTTT. The chain employs TRBV6-5 and TRBJ1-1, with D possibly matching TRBD1 (6 bases). Germline lookup yields CDR1 MNHEY and CDR2 SVGAGI. The ends were cut back, 6 bases at V and 4 bases at J, with 12 bases in the middle. The CDR3 covers 13 residues.